The source of this T cell receptor (beta chain) is a study of blood T cell repertoires in COVID-19. Study background: Sources were T cells, B-cell-depleted T cells, or PBMCs; the material itself was cDNA or gDNA.

Profiling relied on immunoSEQ multiplex PCR, and the TCRdb table lists in-frame clones only, not all of them. The table records about 100,000 clones, 85% to 90% of them present only once. V was clipped by 1 base and J by 4 bases, with 16 bases between them. This CDR3 contains 16 residues. The germline V gene encodes CDR1 SGHAT and CDR2 FQNNGV. Material: peripheral blood. This clonotype originated in a man aged 45-65 years with active or convalescent COVID-19. V and J are TRBV11-2 and TRBJ2-5; the D gene is possibly TRBD1 (6 bases). The CDR3 coding sequence is TGTGCCAGCAGCTTAGCCTTGACAGGCTGGGGAGAGACCCAGTACTTC. It is translated as CASSLALTGWGETQYF.